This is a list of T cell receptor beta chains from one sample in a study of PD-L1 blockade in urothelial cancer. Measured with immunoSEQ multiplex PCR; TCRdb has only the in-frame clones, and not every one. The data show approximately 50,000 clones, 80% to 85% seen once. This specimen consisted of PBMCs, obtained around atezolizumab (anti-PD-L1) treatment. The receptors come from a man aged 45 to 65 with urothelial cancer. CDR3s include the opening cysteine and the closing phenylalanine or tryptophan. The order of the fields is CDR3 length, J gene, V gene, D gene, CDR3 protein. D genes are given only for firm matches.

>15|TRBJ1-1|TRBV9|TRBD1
CASSAGTGVNTEAFF
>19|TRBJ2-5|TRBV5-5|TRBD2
CASSLGWAAGGPRQETQYF
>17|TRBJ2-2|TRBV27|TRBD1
CASSFLMTGGNTGELFF
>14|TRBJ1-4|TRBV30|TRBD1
CAWCRQGLNEKLFF
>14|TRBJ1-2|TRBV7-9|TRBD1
CASNNRGSDYGYTF
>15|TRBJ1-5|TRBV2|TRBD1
CASSPPGTGDQPQHF
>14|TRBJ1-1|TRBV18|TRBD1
CASSPDRVNTEAFF
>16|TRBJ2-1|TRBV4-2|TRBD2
CASSQPSGVTYNEQFF
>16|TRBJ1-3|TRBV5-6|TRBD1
CASSPRQGISGNTIYF
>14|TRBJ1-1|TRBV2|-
CASSKQVVNTEAFF
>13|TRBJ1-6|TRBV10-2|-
CASRSGHNSPLHF
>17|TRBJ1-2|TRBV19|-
CASSSGGIGGAGHGYTF
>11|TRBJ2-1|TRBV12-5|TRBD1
CASGLGQGQFF
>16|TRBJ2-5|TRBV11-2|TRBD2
CASSPGTSGRVGTQYF
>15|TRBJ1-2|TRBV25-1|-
CASRPQVGGESGYTF
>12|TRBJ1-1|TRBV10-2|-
CASSAGGTEAFF
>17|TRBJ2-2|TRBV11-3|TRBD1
CASSSRRDSANTGELFF
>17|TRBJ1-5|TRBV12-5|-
CASAPYGRGGTNQPQHF
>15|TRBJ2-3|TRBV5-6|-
CASSLWAGSTDTQYF
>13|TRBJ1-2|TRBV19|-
CASSNRVGSGYTF
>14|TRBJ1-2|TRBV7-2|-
CASSPLVGRSGYTF
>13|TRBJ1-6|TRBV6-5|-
CASSAEGNSPLHF
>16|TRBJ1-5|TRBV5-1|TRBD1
CASSPGTATSGEPQHF
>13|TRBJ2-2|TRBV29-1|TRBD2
CSVSSGRAGELFF
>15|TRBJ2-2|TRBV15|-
CATSKRVQTTGELFF
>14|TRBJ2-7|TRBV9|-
CASSVRQESYEQYF
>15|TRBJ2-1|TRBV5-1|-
CASSLVVGVGNEQFF
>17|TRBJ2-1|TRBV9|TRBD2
CASSVGASGATYNEQFF
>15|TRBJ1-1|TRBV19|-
CASSILGGGSTEAFF
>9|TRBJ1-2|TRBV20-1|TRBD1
CSAGDRGTF
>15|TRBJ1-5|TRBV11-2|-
CASSPDSNSNQPQHF
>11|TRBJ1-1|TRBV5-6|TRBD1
CASRDRFEAFF
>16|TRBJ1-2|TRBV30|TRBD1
CAWSATRPTGTYGYTF